A single TCR beta chain is shown here with its context. The data are from a study of Ad26.COV2.S vaccination and SARS-CoV-2 variants. Study background: This donor came from the COV1001 trial of Ad26.COV2.S. Once or twice, 56 days apart, Ad26.COV2.S was delivered intramuscularly.

The sample's treatment: 15 to 20 received Ad26.COV2.S at low or high dose, single or two shots; roughly five received placebo; per-sample allocation not given. It was on day 63 after the first vaccine or placebo injection that samples were taken. Boston provided a donor who was an adult aged 18-55 years. Wuhan-strain SARS-CoV-2 spike was expressed by the Ad26 vector that made up the vaccine. Method: immunoSEQ multiplex PCR; TCRdb's copy keeps in-frame clones and lacks some. In the table there are about 350,000 clones, roughly 90% of which are singletons. Germline V gene lookup returns CDR1 SGHTA and CDR2 FQGNSA. V lost 5 bases to trimming and J lost 9 bases; unmatched junction nucleotides: 10. CDR3 length equals 14 residues.

The receptor was isolated from a person between 18 and 60 years old who received the Ad26.COV2.S COVID-19 vaccine or a placebo. Specimen: peripheral blood, collected in a trial of Ad26.COV2.S vaccine versus placebo. The gene calls are TRBV7-2 and TRBJ2-1; 7 bases align to TRBD1. CDR3 loop: CASSLGQVAGEQFF. The CDR3 DNA follows: TGTGCCAGCAGCCTAGGACAGGTTGCGGGTGAGCAGTTCTTC.